These 10 T cell receptor beta chains were all obtained from the same sample, sequenced in a study of shared clonotypes between healthy human individuals (dated by TCRdb to the early 2020s). CD8 naive samples consisted of CD45RO-negative cells that were positively selected for CCR7, yielding a CD45RA+CCR7+ population without TemRA cells. Preparation of the library involved the immunoSEQ multiplex PCR assay. TCRdb carries this immuneACCESS record with in-frame sequences only. Its versions omit some clonotypes, under half of them owing to an unresolved V gene in the studies checked, with the rest unexplained. The sample table lists roughly 850,000 clones, approximately 97% of them with a count of one. The ten largest clones add up to roughly 0.23% of the sample. Sequencing input: naive CD8+ T cells sorted from blood. The cell subset or site label corresponds to: CD45RA+CCR7+. These TCRs come from a man in his thirties or forties in good health.

This rearrangement joins TRBV14 to TRBJ2-7; the D is unclear. The CDR3 contains 13 residues. CDR1 SGHDN and CDR2 FVKESK come from the germline V gene. V lost 4 bases to trimming and J lost 3 bases, with 10 bases between them. In DNA, the CDR3 is TGTGCCAGCAGCCCCTTTTGGGGCTACGAGCAGTACTTC. Amino acid sequence: CASSPFWGYEQYF.

Only one count was recorded for this clone. The chain combines TRBV27 with TRBJ2-3; 7 nucleotides line up with TRBD1. The CDR3 consists of 14 residues. After removal of 2 bases from V and 4 bases from J, the junction contained 3 bases not matched to a gene. The V gene's germline CDR1 is MNHEY and CDR2 SMNVEV (reference sequence). In nucleotides, the CDR3 is TGTGCCAGCAGTTTAAGGGGGCGCGCAGATACGCAGTATTTT. Residues: CASSLRGRADTQYF.

The genes are TRBV5-4 and TRBJ2-5; 7 bases align to TRBD1. This CDR3 spans 17 amino acids. Germline V CDR1 and CDR2: SGHNT, YYREEE (reference sequence). The junction had 16 bases not matched to a gene; V was cut back by 4 bases and J by 4 bases. The CDR3 loop reads CASSQVATGNSRETQYF. The CDR3 bases are TGTGCCAGCAGCCAGGTGGCGACAGGGAACAGTAGAGAGACCCAGTACTTC.

V usage is TRBV7-2 and J usage is TRBJ2-7; D assignment may be TRBD1 or TRBD2 (5 bases each). The germline V gene has CDR1 SGHTA and CDR2 FQGNSA. The CDR3 has 14 amino acids. Trimming left V 5 bases short and J 4 bases short, with 15 bases between. CDR3 nucleotides: TGTGCCAGCAGCCCGACCGGGGCCTTATACGAGCAGTACTTC. Residues: CASSPTGALYEQYF.

V is TRBV5-1 and J is TRBJ1-2; 8 bases are shared with TRBD1. Germline-derived CDR1 and CDR2 are SGHRS and YFSETQ. This CDR3 is 14 amino acids long. The V and J ends lost 2 bases and 5 bases, in that order; junction bases with no gene match: 5. The CDR3 bases are TGCGCCAGCAGCTTAGACAGGGGAGGATATGGCTACACCTTC. Encoded protein: CASSLDRGGYGYTF.

This clone showed up just once. V usage is TRBV6-5 and J usage is TRBJ2-2; D remains ambiguous. There are 13 residues in the CDR3. Germline V lookup: CDR1 MNHEY, CDR2 SVGAGI. Trimming shortened V by 6 bases and J by 0 bases, and 5 bases separated the two germline ends. The DNA for the CDR3 is TGTGCCAGCAGAGGGTCGAACACCGGGGAGCTGTTTTTT. Amino acid sequence: CASRGSNTGELFF.

The chain joins TRBV4-1 to TRBJ1-2; no clear D gene. This CDR3 has 14 residues. CDR1 is MGHRA, CDR2 YSYEKL, per germline. Trimming shortened V by 4 bases and J by 4 bases, and 13 bases separated the two germline ends. The CDR3 nucleotides are TGCGCCAGCAGCCCGCCGGGAAACCTCTATGGCTACACCTTC. Translation gives CASSPPGNLYGYTF.

This clone was observed a single time. The rearrangement links TRBV7-2 to TRBJ2-2; 7 bases agree with TRBD2. With 5 bases clipped from V and 3 bases from J, the junction kept 15 bases outside the gene matches. CDR1 SGHTA and CDR2 FQGNSA come from the germline V gene. The CDR3 extends over 18 amino acids. The CDR3 sequence is CASSQWGVVREHTGELFF. The CDR3 bases are TGTGCCAGCAGCCAATGGGGTGTCGTGCGGGAGCACACCGGGGAGCTGTTTTTT. The entire variable domain, with the rest obtained from reference TRBV7-2 and TRBJ2-2, is as follows: GAGVSQSPSNKVTEKGKDVELRCDPISGHTALYWYRQSLGQGLEFLIYFQGNSAPDKSGLPSDRFSAERTGGSVSTLTIQRTQQEDSAVYLCASSQWGVVREHTGELFFGEGSRLTVL.

This clone has just one count. V gene TRBV7-3 combines with J gene TRBJ2-3; D perhaps matches TRBD2 (5 bases). The V end was cut by 6 bases, the J end by 2 bases, with 6 bases between. Germline V gives CDR1 SGHTA, CDR2 FQGTGA. The CDR3 is 12 amino acids. In nucleotides, the CDR3 is TGTGCCAGCAGTGGACTCACAGATACGCAGTATTTT. Translation: CASSGLTDTQYF.

This clone turned up a few times. Other DNA sequences from this sample encode an identical CDR3 as well. The chain joins TRBV27 to TRBJ2-1; D remains ambiguous. CDR1 and CDR2 from the germline V gene are MNHEY and SMNVEV (reference sequence). V was pared by 3 bases and J by 6 bases, with 6 bases between. The CDR3 is made up of 12 amino acids. CDR3 in DNA: TGTGCCAGCAGTTTTTCCGGCAATGAGCAGTTCTTC. Encoded protein: CASSFSGNEQFF.